This T cell receptor beta chain was found in a study of blood T cell repertoires in COVID-19. In the study overall: COVID-19 samples from acute and convalescent phases originated in the United States, Italy and Spain.

Germline V gene sequence: CDR1 SGDLS, CDR2 YYNGEE. CDR3 length: 14 amino acids. Trimming removed 0 bases at V and 6 bases at J, with 11 bases between. Seattle participants joined during active infection and were tracked over time. Under the authors' procedure: Reference gene primer amplification gave nucleated cell count estimates. The table came from immunoSEQ multiplex PCR; TCRdb's copy has only in-frame clones and leaves some out. From that table come the V and J calls and clone size; the DNA was used to work out D and trimming. This sample has fewer than 200,000 clones; approximately 86% occur once, and the top ten carry approximately 8.2%.

The sample taken for sequencing was peripheral blood. The V and J genes are TRBV9 and TRBJ2-3; perhaps TRBD2 as D (6 bases). The receptor's source is a woman aged 80 or over with COVID-19, enrolled during active disease. CDR3 DNA sequence: TGTGCCAGCAGCGTAGCAGCGGGCAGGGATACGCAGTATTTT. The encoded protein is CASSVAAGRDTQYF.